This T cell receptor beta chain was profiled in a study of blood T cell repertoires in COVID-19 (TCRdb year 2020). Study-level background: Samples from collaborators originated in the United States, Italy and Spain and spanned both the acute and convalescent phases of COVID-19. The material from the prospective study consisted of cDNA or gDNA derived from T cells, B-cell-depleted T cells, or PBMCs. A de-identified subject ID, COVID-19 status, age in years and sex were almost always included in the sample metadata. A freely available public database, intended as a resource for researchers studying the immune response to SARS-CoV-2, is where the repertoires were released. The samples were drawn from two sources: the first 160 participants of the ongoing ImmuneRACE study, and 950 to 1,500 subjects contributed by 6 global collaborators. The dataset comprised deeply sampled blood TCRbeta repertoires from subjects exposed to, actively infected with, or recovered from COVID-19. HLA class I and class II types, where available, came from metadata supplied by the sample provider rather than from assay-based typing. On the study overall, not on this receptor specifically: How much clinical and demographic metadata was included differed by source and by participant, and the metadata was provided uncurated.

The CDR3 numbers 15 residues from cysteine through phenylalanine. Of the read, only the CDR3 DNA is kept; its 45 bases are in frame from base 1. The germline V gene (reference sequence) specifies SGHNT as CDR1 and YYREEE as CDR2. Trimming takes 10 bases off V and 1 base off J; junction bases not matched to a gene: 10. One collaborating source in Seattle enrolled patients while the patients were actively infected and followed the patients over time throughout the course of disease. Each collaborating institution followed its own protocols to collect whole blood in K2EDTA tubes. For TCRbeta analysis, collaborators shipped samples as frozen whole blood, isolated PBMCs, or DNA extracted from either of those sample types. To note about this clone: Which antigen it targets is not known. One base away there is no much larger clone; base qualities are not given.

TCRbeta CDR3 regions were amplified from genomic DNA using the immunoSEQ Assay, a bias-controlled multiplex PCR. Turning to the authors' computational methods: The number of nucleated cells in each sample was estimated by amplification of reference gene primers within the assay. Sequence reads were collapsed and filtered to measure the absolute abundance of every unique TCRbeta CDR3 rearrangement. Productive Simpson clonality was computed per sample as the square root of Simpson's diversity index over productive rearrangements. Not all clones reach the TCRdb copy of this immuneACCESS table, which keeps in-frame sequences only. Checked studies attribute under half of the gap to unresolved V genes and leave the rest unexplained. The V and J calls and clone size come from that table; D and trimming were worked out from the DNA. The table for this sample lists approximately 270,000 clones; roughly four fifths of them were counted only once. The top ten constitute around 16% of the sample.

Input material: peripheral blood. This clonotype was obtained from a person aged 65-85 years with COVID-19, enrolled during active disease. The chain uses TRBV5-4 and TRBJ2-1; TRBD2 agrees with 8 junctional bases. Read as DNA, the sequence is TGTGCCGGGTCGGGGACGGGAGGGTCCTACAATGAGCAGTTCTTC. It specifies CAGSGTGGSYNEQFF.